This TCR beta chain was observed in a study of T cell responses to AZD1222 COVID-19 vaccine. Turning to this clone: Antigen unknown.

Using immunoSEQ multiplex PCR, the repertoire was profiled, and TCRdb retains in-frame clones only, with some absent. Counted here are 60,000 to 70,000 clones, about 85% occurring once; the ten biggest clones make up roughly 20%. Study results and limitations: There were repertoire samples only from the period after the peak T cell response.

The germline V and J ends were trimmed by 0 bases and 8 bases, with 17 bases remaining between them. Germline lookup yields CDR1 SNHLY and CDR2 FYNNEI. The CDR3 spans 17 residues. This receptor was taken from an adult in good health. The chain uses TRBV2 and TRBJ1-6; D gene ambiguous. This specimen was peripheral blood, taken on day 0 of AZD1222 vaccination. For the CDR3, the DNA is TGTGCCAGCAGTGAAGCGCTTCGTTGGGGTGCGGATTCACCCCTCCACTTT. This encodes CASSEALRWGADSPLHF.